This T cell receptor beta chain was sequenced for a study of human T cells and chemical hapten exposure. The wider study: For sensitization, 2% DPC was applied to a roughly 2 cm by roughly 2 cm patch of upper inner arm skin.

The V end was cut by 2 bases, the J end by 0 bases, with 10 bases between. This CDR3 has 15 amino acids. Germline V gives CDR1 DFQATT, CDR2 SNEGSKA (reference sequence). In the original workflow: There were a median of approximately 100,000 TCRs per sample, with a range from 23,224 to 690,600. TCRdb analysed the RACE reads with MiXCR anew, one entry per CDR3 protein. These V and J calls rely on TCRdb rather than the paper's analysis. Here the sample spans roughly 84,000 distinct CDR3 sequences, 8% to 13% being singletons. Study results and caveats: Once DPC sensitization occurred, TCRs above 1 in 1000 frequency showed no change. Significantly more large CDR3 similarity clusters arose among expanded TCRs than among controls.

Indicated time point: patch test 2, 6 weeks after DPC sensitization. Indicated treatment: therapeutic diphenylcyclopropenone sensitization with weekly scalp DPC. This clonotype appeared many times. Antigen unknown. The chain employs TRBV20-1 and TRBJ2-2; D might be TRBD1 or TRBD2, each matching 5 bases. The clonotype originates from a woman in her forties or fifties with alopecia areata. Some clones in this sample may be carry-over from other donors' samples. Material: whole blood, obtained in connection with sensitization to the hapten diphenylcyclopropenone (DPC). The CDR3 reads CSARSGTPNTGELFF. The DNA of the CDR3 is TGCAGTGCTAGATCCGGGACCCCGAACACCGGGGAGCTGTTTTTT.